This T cell receptor (beta chain) emerged from a study of T cell responses to AZD1222 COVID-19 vaccine. Germline CDR1 is SGHRS and CDR2 is YFSETQ. V lost 0 bases, J lost 5 bases, and 9 bases lay in between. This CDR3 spans 13 amino acids. TCRdb's copy holds only in-frame clones and misses some; the assay was immunoSEQ multiplex PCR. The profile shows about 140,000 clones, approximately 80% of them singletons. Material: peripheral blood, obtained on day 0 of AZD1222 vaccination. The rearrangement links TRBV5-1 to TRBJ2-7; D unclear. This clonotype was sampled from an adult in good health. CDR3 coding DNA: TGCGCCAGCAGCTTGGGAAGGGCCGACGAGCAGTACTTC. It translates to CASSLGRADEQYF.